This is a list of T cell receptor beta chains from one sample in a study of beta chain features in type 1 diabetes. TCRdb keeps only in-frame clones here, not all; method: immunoSEQ multiplex PCR. The profile covers around 710,000 clones, with roughly 12% appearing a single time and around 0.12% taken by the ten largest. The sequenced sample was naive CD4+ T cells from blood. These receptors all come from a man aged 25 to 40 with type 1 diabetes. Each CDR3 is given with its conserved first and last residue. Fields, in order: CDR3 protein, CDR3 DNA, J gene, V gene, D gene, clone size. The D gene is left open where the match is weak. Size tells how often a clone was seen (once, few, many) or the class of an expanded clone, and some rows leave it out.

CDR3aa: CASSQEASSVEQYF; CDR3nt: TGCGCCAGCAGCCAAGAGGCCTCCTCCGTGGAGCAGTACTTC; j_gene: TRBJ2-7; v_gene: TRBV4-3; d_gene: -; abundance: -
CDR3aa: CASSINTSGNTIYF; CDR3nt: TGTGCCAGTAGTATTAATACGTCTGGAAACACCATATATTTT; j_gene: TRBJ1-3; v_gene: TRBV19; d_gene: -; abundance: -
CDR3aa: CSVGGEKGSPLHF; CDR3nt: TGCAGCGTTGGGGGGGAGAAGGGTTCACCCCTCCACTTT; j_gene: TRBJ1-6; v_gene: TRBV29-1; d_gene: -; abundance: -
CDR3aa: CASSTWYPSGPYGYTF; CDR3nt: TGTGCCAGCAGTACATGGTACCCATCCGGGCCTTATGGCTACACCTTC; j_gene: TRBJ1-2; v_gene: TRBV27; d_gene: -; abundance: few
CDR3aa: CASSRDFDRNYGYTF; CDR3nt: TGTGCCAGCAGCCGTGACTTTGACAGGAACTATGGCTACACCTTC; j_gene: TRBJ1-2; v_gene: TRBV2; d_gene: -; abundance: -
CDR3aa: CASTPGGHEQYF; CDR3nt: TGTGCCAGCACCCCAGGGGGGCACGAGCAGTACTTC; j_gene: TRBJ2-7; v_gene: TRBV7-9; d_gene: -; abundance: few
CDR3aa: CASSLGTHGYTF; CDR3nt: TGTGCCAGCAGTTTGGGGACACATGGCTACACCTTC; j_gene: TRBJ1-2; v_gene: TRBV28; d_gene: -; abundance: few
CDR3aa: CASSSQSGTNEKLFF; CDR3nt: TGTGCCAGCAGCTCCCAAAGTGGGACTAATGAAAAACTGTTTTTT; j_gene: TRBJ1-4; v_gene: TRBV11-2; d_gene: -; abundance: few
CDR3aa: CASSAQDGPETQYF; CDR3nt: TGTGCCAGCAGCGCCCAAGACGGTCCGGAGACCCAGTACTTC; j_gene: TRBJ2-5; v_gene: TRBV9; d_gene: -; abundance: -
CDR3aa: CASSPGGETWENYGYTF; CDR3nt: TGTGCCAGCAGCCCTGGTGGAGAGACATGGGAGAACTATGGCTACACCTTC; j_gene: TRBJ1-2; v_gene: TRBV7-6; d_gene: -; abundance: -
CDR3aa: CASTKVGVCSPLHF; CDR3nt: TGCGCCAGCACCAAAGTCGGGGTTTGTTCACCCCTCCACTTT; j_gene: TRBJ1-6; v_gene: TRBV23-1; d_gene: -; abundance: few
CDR3aa: CARRDSHNEKLFF; CDR3nt: TGTGCCAGGAGGGACAGCCATAATGAAAAACTGTTTTTT; j_gene: TRBJ1-4; v_gene: TRBV6-8; d_gene: TRBD1; abundance: -
CDR3aa: CASSSLISGTASSGANVLTF; CDR3nt: TGTGCCAGCAGTTCCTTAATATCCGGGACTGCTAGCTCTGGGGCCAACGTCCTGACTTTC; j_gene: TRBJ2-6; v_gene: TRBV28; d_gene: -; abundance: few
CDR3aa: CASSLAGPTVTTNTEAFF; CDR3nt: TGTGCCAGCAGCTTGGCGGGGCCGACCGTTACAACGAACACTGAAGCTTTCTTT; j_gene: TRBJ1-1; v_gene: TRBV5-4; d_gene: -; abundance: -
CDR3aa: CASSRKADYGYTF; CDR3nt: TGTGCCAGCAGCCGGAAGGCCGACTATGGCTACACCTTC; j_gene: TRBJ1-2; v_gene: TRBV27; d_gene: -; abundance: -
CDR3aa: CASSLRDRGYNEQFF; CDR3nt: TGTGCCAGTAGCCTCCGGGACAGGGGCTACAATGAGCAGTTCTTC; j_gene: TRBJ2-1; v_gene: TRBV19; d_gene: TRBD1; abundance: few
CDR3aa: CASRDGYMNTEAFF; CDR3nt: TGTGCCAGCAGGGACGGATACATGAACACTGAAGCTTTCTTT; j_gene: TRBJ1-1; v_gene: TRBV7-2; d_gene: -; abundance: -
CDR3aa: CASSRTGFNEQFF; CDR3nt: TGTGCCAGCAGCCGGACAGGATTTAATGAGCAGTTCTTC; j_gene: TRBJ2-1; v_gene: TRBV6-5; d_gene: TRBD1; abundance: -
CDR3aa: CASSEDSNTGELFF; CDR3nt: TGTGCCAGCAGTGAAGACAGCAACACCGGGGAGCTGTTTTTT; j_gene: TRBJ2-2; v_gene: TRBV2; d_gene: -; abundance: -
CDR3aa: CASSGGQGTGELFF; CDR3nt: TGTGCCAGCAGCGGGGGACAGGGGACCGGGGAGCTGTTTTTT; j_gene: TRBJ2-2; v_gene: TRBV9; d_gene: TRBD1; abundance: few
CDR3aa: CAWSVGGLGSPLHF; CDR3nt: TGTGCCTGGAGTGTCGGGGGCTTGGGTTCACCCCTCCACTTT; j_gene: TRBJ1-6; v_gene: TRBV30; d_gene: -; abundance: few
CDR3aa: CASSPRHGAEIEAFF; CDR3nt: TGTGCCAGCAGCCCTAGACACGGGGCCGAAATAGAAGCTTTCTTT; j_gene: TRBJ1-1; v_gene: TRBV7-2; d_gene: -; abundance: few
CDR3aa: CSVPGQMNTEAFF; CDR3nt: TGCAGCGTTCCGGGACAGATGAACACTGAAGCTTTCTTT; j_gene: TRBJ1-1; v_gene: TRBV29-1; d_gene: TRBD1; abundance: few
CDR3aa: CASSQFFRGAPRETQYF; CDR3nt: TGTGCCAGCAGCCAATTTTTCCGGGGGGCGCCGAGGGAGACCCAGTACTTC; j_gene: TRBJ2-5; v_gene: TRBV16; d_gene: -; abundance: -
CDR3aa: CSVQRGLDEKLFF; CDR3nt: TGCAGCGTTCAACGAGGGTTGGATGAAAAACTGTTTTTT; j_gene: TRBJ1-4; v_gene: TRBV29-1; d_gene: -; abundance: few
CDR3aa: CASSSQGIAGNTIYF; CDR3nt: TGTGCCAGCAGTTCCCAGGGGATCGCTGGAAACACCATATATTTT; j_gene: TRBJ1-3; v_gene: TRBV2; d_gene: -; abundance: -
CDR3aa: CASSSRGQKAGANVLTF; CDR3nt: TGTGCCAGTAGTTCGAGGGGACAGAAGGCTGGGGCCAACGTCCTGACTTTC; j_gene: TRBJ2-6; v_gene: TRBV19; d_gene: TRBD1; abundance: -
CDR3aa: CASSPGTENTEAFF; CDR3nt: TGTGCCAGCAGCCCCGGGACTGAGAACACTGAAGCTTTCTTT; j_gene: TRBJ1-1; v_gene: TRBV6-1; d_gene: -; abundance: -
CDR3aa: CASSVGREEQFF; CDR3nt: TGTGCCAGCAGCGTAGGTAGGGAGGAGCAGTTCTTC; j_gene: TRBJ2-1; v_gene: TRBV9; d_gene: -; abundance: -
CDR3aa: CASSLTGYNQPQHF; CDR3nt: TGCGCCAGCAGCTTAACAGGGTACAATCAGCCCCAGCATTTT; j_gene: TRBJ1-5; v_gene: TRBV5-1; d_gene: -; abundance: few
CDR3aa: CASSVLGETEAFF; CDR3nt: TGTGCCAGCAGCGTATTGGGGGAAACTGAAGCTTTCTTT; j_gene: TRBJ1-1; v_gene: TRBV9; d_gene: -; abundance: few
CDR3aa: CASSLGSWEVAKNIQYF; CDR3nt: TGTGCCAGCAGCTTAGGATCGTGGGAGGTGGCCAAAAACATTCAGTACTTC; j_gene: TRBJ2-4; v_gene: TRBV7-9; d_gene: -; abundance: -
CDR3aa: CASSVDRDEQYF; CDR3nt: TGTGCCAGCAGCGTGGACAGGGACGAGCAGTACTTC; j_gene: TRBJ2-7; v_gene: TRBV9; d_gene: TRBD1; abundance: -
CDR3aa: CASSLADSSYEQYF; CDR3nt: TGTGCCAGCAGCTTAGCTGACAGCAGCTACGAGCAGTACTTC; j_gene: TRBJ2-7; v_gene: TRBV7-2; d_gene: -; abundance: few
CDR3aa: CASSLGTSGGAQETQYF; CDR3nt: TGTGCCAGCAGCCTCGGGACTAGCGGGGGGGCCCAAGAGACCCAGTACTTC; j_gene: TRBJ2-5; v_gene: TRBV28; d_gene: TRBD2; abundance: -
CDR3aa: CASSDFVKQGYEQFF; CDR3nt: TGCGCCAGCAGTGATTTCGTTAAGCAGGGGTATGAGCAGTTCTTC; j_gene: TRBJ2-1; v_gene: TRBV10-2; d_gene: -; abundance: -
CDR3aa: CTTARGSETQYF; CDR3nt: TGTACCACTGCGAGGGGGTCGGAGACCCAGTACTTC; j_gene: TRBJ2-5; v_gene: TRBV7-9; d_gene: -; abundance: -
CDR3aa: CASTRDAEQYF; CDR3nt: TGTGCCAGCACCCGGGACGCCGAGCAGTACTTC; j_gene: TRBJ2-7; v_gene: TRBV6-6; d_gene: -; abundance: -
CDR3aa: CASSLGGRMGQPQHF; CDR3nt: TGCGCCAGCAGCTTGGGGGGACGGATGGGTCAGCCCCAGCATTTT; j_gene: TRBJ1-5; v_gene: TRBV5-1; d_gene: -; abundance: -
CDR3aa: CASSIDIYQPQHF; CDR3nt: TGTGCTAGCAGCATTGACATTTATCAGCCCCAGCATTTT; j_gene: TRBJ1-5; v_gene: TRBV7-7; d_gene: -; abundance: few
CDR3aa: CASSLAGRDTEAFF; CDR3nt: TGCGCCAGCAGCTTGGCGGGCAGGGACACTGAAGCTTTCTTT; j_gene: TRBJ1-1; v_gene: TRBV5-1; d_gene: -; abundance: -
CDR3aa: CASSIPDRGAYGYTF; CDR3nt: TGTGCCAGCAGTATACCAGACAGGGGCGCCTATGGCTACACCTTC; j_gene: TRBJ1-2; v_gene: TRBV28; d_gene: TRBD1; abundance: few
CDR3aa: CASSYSMSGGREKLFF; CDR3nt: TGTGCCAGCAGTTACTCGATGTCAGGGGGCCGGGAAAAACTGTTTTTT; j_gene: TRBJ1-4; v_gene: TRBV6-5; d_gene: TRBD1; abundance: -
CDR3aa: CASSVGVDSGETQYF; CDR3nt: TGTGCCAGCAGCGTAGGCGTAGACTCGGGAGAGACCCAGTACTTC; j_gene: TRBJ2-5; v_gene: TRBV9; d_gene: -; abundance: -
CDR3aa: CAISTAYQGTGKEETQYF; CDR3nt: TGTGCCATCAGTACAGCTTATCAAGGGACAGGGAAGGAGGAGACCCAGTACTTC; j_gene: TRBJ2-5; v_gene: TRBV10-3; d_gene: TRBD1; abundance: -